The present TCR beta chain was sequenced within a study of blood T cell repertoires in COVID-19. For the study at large: COVID-19 samples from acute and convalescent phases originated in the United States, Italy and Spain. PBMCs, B-cell-depleted T cells, or T cells provided the cDNA or gDNA that made up the material.

This clone turned up a few times. In the study's own analysis: Nucleated cell counts were estimated from reference gene primer amplification. Clones were read by immunoSEQ multiplex PCR, and TCRdb kept only the in-frame ones, dropping some. D and trimming come from the DNA, and the V and J calls and clone size come from that table. Of under 150,000 clones in the sample, 90% are singletons; the top ten hold approximately 3.7%. V gave up 5 bases and J gave up 10 bases; unmatched junction bases: 9. CDR3 length equals 13 residues. Per the germline V gene, CDR1 is LGHDT and CDR2 is YNNKEL (reference sequence).

The receptor was derived from a man in his fifties with active COVID-19. V and J are TRBV3-1 (or the pseudogene TRBV3-2) and TRBJ1-1; 8 nucleotides line up with TRBD1. The sample comprised peripheral blood. The CDR3 is CASSSIGQGVAFF. The CDR3 bases are TGTGCCAGCAGCTCAATCGGACAGGGTGTAGCTTTCTTT.